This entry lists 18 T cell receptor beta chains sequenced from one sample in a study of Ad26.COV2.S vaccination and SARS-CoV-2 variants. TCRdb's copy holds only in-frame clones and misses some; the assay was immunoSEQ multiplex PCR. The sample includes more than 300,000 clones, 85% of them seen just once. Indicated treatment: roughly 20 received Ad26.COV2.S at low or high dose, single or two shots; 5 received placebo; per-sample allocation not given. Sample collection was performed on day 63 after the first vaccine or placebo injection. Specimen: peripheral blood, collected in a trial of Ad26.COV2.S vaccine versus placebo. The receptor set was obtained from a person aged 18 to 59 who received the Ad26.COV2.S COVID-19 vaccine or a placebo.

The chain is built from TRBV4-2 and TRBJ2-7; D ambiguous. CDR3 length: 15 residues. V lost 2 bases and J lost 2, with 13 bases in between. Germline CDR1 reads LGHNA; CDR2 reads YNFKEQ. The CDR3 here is CASSQQAKVPYEQYF. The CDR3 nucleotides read TGTGCCAGCAGCCAACAGGCGAAGGTACCCTACGAGCAGTACTTC.

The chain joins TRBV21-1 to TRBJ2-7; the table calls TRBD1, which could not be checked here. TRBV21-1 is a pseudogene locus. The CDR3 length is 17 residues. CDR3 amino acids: CASSKGDGQGGPYEQYF. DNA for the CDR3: TGTGCCAGCAGCAAAGGAGATGGGCAGGGGGGACCCTACGAGCAGTACTTC.

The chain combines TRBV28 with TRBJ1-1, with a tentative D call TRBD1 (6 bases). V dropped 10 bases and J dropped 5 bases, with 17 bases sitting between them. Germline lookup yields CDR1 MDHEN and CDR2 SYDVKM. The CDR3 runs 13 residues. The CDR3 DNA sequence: TGTGCCACTAAAAGGGGCGGGACAACTGAAGCTTTCTTT. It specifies CATKRGGTTEAFF.

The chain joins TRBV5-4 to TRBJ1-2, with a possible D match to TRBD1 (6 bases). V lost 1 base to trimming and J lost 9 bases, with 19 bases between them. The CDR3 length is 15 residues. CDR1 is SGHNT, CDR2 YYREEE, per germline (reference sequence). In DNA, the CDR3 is TGTGCCAGCAGCTTGATTCGAACAGGGTATAGCAGCTACACCTTC. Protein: CASSLIRTGYSSYTF.

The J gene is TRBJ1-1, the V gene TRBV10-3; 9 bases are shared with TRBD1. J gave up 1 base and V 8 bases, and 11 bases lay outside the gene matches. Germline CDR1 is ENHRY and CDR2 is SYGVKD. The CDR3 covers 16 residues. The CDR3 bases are TGTGCCATCGCTTCGGGACAGGGTGGCCGGAACACTGAAGCTTTCTTT. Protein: CAIASGQGGRNTEAFF.

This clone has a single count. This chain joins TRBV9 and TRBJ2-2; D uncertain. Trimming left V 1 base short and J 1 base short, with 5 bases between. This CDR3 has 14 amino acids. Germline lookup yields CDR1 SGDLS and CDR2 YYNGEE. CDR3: CASSVRMNTGELFF. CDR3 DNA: TGTGCCAGCAGCGTACGAATGAACACCGGGGAGCTGTTTTTT.

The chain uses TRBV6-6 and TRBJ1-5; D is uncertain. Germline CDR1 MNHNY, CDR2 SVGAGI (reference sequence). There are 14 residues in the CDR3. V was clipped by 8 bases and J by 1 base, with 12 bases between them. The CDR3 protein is CASRPVESNQPQHF. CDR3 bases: TGTGCCAGCCGACCGGTAGAGAGCAATCAGCCCCAGCATTTT.

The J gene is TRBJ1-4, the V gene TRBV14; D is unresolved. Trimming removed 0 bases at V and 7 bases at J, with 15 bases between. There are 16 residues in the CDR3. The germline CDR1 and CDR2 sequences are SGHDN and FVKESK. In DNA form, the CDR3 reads TGTGCCAGCAGCCAAGATCTCTGGTCCGGTCGTGAAAAACTGTTTTTT. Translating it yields CASSQDLWSGREKLFF.

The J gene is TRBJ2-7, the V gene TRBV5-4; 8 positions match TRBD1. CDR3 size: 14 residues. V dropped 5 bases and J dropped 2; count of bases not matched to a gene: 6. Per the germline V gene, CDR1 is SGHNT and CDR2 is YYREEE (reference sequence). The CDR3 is CASRTTGGTYEQYF. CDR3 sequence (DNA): TGTGCCAGCAGAACAACAGGGGGAACCTACGAGCAGTACTTC.

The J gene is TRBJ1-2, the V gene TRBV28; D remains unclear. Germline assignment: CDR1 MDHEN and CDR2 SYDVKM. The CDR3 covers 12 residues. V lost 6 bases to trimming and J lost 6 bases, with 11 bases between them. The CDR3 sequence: CASRKGWDGYTF. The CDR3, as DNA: TGTGCCAGCAGGAAGGGTTGGGATGGCTACACCTTC.

CDR3 residues: CSVETGTGSSYEQYF. The CDR3 region has the DNA TGCAGCGTTGAAACCGGGACAGGGTCGTCCTACGAGCAGTACTTC. The chain employs TRBV29-1 and TRBJ2-7, with 9 bases matching TRBD1. V dropped 2 bases and J dropped 1; count of bases not matched to a gene: 6. This CDR3 spans 15 amino acids. The germline V gene encodes CDR1 SQVTM and CDR2 ANQGSEA.

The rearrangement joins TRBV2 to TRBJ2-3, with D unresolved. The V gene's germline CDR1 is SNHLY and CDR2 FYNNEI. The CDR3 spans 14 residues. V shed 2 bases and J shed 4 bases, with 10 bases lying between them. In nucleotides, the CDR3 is TGTGCCAGCAGTGAAATGTCCCGAGCAGATACGCAGTATTTT. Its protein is CASSEMSRADTQYF. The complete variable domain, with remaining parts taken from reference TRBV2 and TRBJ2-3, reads EPEVTQTPSHQVTQMGQEVILRCVPISNHLYFYWYRQILGQKVEFLVSFYNNEISEKSEIFDDQFSVERPDGSNFTLKIRSTKLEDSAMYFCASSEMSRADTQYFGPGTRLTVL.

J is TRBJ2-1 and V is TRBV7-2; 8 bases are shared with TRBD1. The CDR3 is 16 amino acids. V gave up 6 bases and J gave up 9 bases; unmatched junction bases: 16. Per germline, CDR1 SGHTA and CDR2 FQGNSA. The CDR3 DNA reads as TGTGCCAGCAGACGACCGACCGGGACAGGCGCCGGTGAGCAGTTCTTC. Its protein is CASRRPTGTGAGEQFF. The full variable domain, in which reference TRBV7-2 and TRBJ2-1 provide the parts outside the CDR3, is GAGVSQSPSNKVTEKGKDVELRCDPISGHTALYWYRQSLGQGLEFLIYFQGNSAPDKSGLPSDRFSAERTGGSVSTLTIQRTQQEDSAVYLCASRRPTGTGAGEQFFGPGTRLTVL.

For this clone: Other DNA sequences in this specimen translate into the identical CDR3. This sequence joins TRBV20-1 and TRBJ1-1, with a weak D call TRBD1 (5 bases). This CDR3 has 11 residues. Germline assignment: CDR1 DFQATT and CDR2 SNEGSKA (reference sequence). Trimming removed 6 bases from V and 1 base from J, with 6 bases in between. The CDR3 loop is CSARENTEAFF. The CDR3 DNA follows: TGCAGTGCCAGGGAGAACACTGAAGCTTTCTTT.

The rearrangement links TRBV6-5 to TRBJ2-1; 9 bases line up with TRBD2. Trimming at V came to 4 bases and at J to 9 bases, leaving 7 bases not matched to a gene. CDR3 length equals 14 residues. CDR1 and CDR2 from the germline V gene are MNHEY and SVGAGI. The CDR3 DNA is TGTGCCAGCAGTTTCCGACCGACTAGCGGTGAGCAGTTCTTC. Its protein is CASSFRPTSGEQFF.

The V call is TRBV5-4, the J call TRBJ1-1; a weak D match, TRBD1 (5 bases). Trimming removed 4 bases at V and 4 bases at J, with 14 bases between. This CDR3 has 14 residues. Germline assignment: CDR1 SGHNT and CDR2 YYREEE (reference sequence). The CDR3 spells CASSVSQGFTEAFF. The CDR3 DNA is TGTGCCAGCAGCGTAAGCCAGGGTTTCACTGAAGCTTTCTTT.

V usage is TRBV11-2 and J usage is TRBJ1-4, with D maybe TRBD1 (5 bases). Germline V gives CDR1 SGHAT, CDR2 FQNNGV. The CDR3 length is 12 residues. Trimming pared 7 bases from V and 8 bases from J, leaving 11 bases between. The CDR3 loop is CASNLQGEKLFF. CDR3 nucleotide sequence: TGTGCCAGCAACCTTCAGGGAGAAAAACTGTTTTTT.

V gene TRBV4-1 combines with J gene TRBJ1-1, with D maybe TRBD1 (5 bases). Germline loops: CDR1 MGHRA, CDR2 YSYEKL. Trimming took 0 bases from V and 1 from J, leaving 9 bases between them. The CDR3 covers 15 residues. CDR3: CASSQDPRANTEAFF. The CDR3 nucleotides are TGCGCCAGCAGCCAAGACCCCAGGGCGAACACTGAAGCTTTCTTT.